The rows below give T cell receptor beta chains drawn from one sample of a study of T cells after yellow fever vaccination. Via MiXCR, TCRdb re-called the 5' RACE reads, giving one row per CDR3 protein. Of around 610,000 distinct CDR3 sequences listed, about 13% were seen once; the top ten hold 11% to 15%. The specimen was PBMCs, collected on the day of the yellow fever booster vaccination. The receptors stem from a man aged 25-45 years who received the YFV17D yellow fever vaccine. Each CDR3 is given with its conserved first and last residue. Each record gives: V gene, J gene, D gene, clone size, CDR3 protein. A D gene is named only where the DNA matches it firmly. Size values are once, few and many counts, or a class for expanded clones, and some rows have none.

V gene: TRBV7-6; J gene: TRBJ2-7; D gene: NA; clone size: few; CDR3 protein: CASQGQGDEQYF
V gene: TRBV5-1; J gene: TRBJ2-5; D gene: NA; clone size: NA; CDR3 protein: CASSLGSGAGQETQYF
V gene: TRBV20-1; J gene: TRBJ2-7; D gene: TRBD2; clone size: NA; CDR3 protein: CSAKPSGIYEQYF
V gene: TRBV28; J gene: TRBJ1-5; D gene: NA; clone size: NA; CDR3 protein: CASSLGYNQPQHF
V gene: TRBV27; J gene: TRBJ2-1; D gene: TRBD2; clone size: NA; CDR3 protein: CASSLEAGVVIHNEQFF
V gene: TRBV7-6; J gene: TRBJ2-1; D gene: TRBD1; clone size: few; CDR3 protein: CASSLGGQVNEQFF
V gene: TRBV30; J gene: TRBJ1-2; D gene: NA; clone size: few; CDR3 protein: CAWSRWGPNYGYTF
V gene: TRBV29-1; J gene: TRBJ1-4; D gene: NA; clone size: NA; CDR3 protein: CSATQGWGEKLFF
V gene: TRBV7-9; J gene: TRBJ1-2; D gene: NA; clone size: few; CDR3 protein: CASSLGLGQGYGYTF
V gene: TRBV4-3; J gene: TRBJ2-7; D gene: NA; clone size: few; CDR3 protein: CASSQEEAAEQYF
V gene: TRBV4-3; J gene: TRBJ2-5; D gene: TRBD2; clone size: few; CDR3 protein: CASSQDPASGKTQYF
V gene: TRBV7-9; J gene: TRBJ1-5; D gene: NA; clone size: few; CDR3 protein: CASSPDGGQPQHF
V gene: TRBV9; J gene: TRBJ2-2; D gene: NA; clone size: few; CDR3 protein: CASQPRVGELFF
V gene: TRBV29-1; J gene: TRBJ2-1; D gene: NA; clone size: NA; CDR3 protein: CSVEVVAMTGEQFF
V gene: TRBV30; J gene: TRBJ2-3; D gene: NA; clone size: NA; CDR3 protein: CAWSVTGEVGTQYF
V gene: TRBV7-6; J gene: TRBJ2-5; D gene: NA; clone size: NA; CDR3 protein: CASSPPSPETQYF
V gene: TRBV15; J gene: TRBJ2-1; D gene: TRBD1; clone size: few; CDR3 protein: CATSRAGQGSYNEQFF
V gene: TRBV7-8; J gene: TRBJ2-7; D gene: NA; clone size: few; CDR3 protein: CASSLVQGFTNEQYF
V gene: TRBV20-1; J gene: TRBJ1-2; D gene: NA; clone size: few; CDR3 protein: CSARPPDTNYGYTF
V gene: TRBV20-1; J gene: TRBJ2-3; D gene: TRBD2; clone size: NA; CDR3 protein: CCAQQPRSGSYGTQYF
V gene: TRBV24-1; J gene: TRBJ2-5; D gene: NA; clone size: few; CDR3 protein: CATSDLDGGREETQYF
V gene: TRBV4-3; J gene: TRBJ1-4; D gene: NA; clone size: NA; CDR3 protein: CASSQDRRGAKLFF
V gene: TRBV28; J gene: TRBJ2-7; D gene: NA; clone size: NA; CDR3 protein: CASFGNRGAGEQYF
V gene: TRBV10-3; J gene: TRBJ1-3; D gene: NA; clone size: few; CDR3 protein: CAISEGTNSGNTIYF
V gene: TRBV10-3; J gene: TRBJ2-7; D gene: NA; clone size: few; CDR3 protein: CAIKGEGYEQYF
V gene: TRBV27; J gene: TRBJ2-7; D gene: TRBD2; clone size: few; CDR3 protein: CASSLSASGRANPYEQYF
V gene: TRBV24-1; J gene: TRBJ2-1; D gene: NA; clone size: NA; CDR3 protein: CATSLGYEQFF
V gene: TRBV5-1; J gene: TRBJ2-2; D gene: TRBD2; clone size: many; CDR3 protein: CASSPGGAKNTGELFF
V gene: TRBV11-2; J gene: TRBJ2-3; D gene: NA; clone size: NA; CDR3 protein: CASSRFRGTVSTDTQYF
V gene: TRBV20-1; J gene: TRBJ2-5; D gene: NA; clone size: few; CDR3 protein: CSAGMGGTQYF
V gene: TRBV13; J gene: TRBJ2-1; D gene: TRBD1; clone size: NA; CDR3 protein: CASSLVTGQANEQFF
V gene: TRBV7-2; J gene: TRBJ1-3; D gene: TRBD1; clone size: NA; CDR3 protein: CASSFDRASGNTIYF
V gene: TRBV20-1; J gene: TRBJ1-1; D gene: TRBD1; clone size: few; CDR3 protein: CSAGTGDIKREAFF
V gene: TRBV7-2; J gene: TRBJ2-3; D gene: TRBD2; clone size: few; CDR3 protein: CASSFALAGVTDTQYF
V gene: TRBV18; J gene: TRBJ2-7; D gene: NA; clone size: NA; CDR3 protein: CASSPERSSYEQYF
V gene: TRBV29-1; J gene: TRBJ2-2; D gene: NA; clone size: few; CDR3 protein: CSVNTGELFF
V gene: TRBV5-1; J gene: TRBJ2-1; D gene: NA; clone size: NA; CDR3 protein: CASSLDWVDEQFF
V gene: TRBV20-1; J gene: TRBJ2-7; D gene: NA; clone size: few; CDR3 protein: CSAPKQSHEQYF
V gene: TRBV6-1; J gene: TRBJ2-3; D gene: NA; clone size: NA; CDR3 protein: CASSPPGGLGDTQYF
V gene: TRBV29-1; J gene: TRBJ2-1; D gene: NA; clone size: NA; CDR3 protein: CSVGGDSEQFF
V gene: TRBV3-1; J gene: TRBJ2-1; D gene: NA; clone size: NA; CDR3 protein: CASSYDLGPGLYNEQFF
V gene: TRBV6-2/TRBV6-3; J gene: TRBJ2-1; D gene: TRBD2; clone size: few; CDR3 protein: CASSYSSVPTSGRANEQFF
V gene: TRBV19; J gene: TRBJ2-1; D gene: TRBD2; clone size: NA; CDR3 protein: CASSSIAGGVNEQFF
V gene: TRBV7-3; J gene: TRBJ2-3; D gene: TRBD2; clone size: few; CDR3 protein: CASSGGRDLNTQYF
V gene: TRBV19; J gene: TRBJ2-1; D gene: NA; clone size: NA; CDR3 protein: CASSNLARSYNEQFF
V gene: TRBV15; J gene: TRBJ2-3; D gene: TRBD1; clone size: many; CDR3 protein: CATSFQGGTDTQYF
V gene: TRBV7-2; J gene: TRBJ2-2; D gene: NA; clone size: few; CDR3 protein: CASSRTPDTGELFF
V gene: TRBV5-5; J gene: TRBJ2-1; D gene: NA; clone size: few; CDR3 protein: CASSSAWAGYNEQFF
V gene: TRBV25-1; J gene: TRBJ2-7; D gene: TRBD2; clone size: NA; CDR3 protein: CASSATSGRSYEQYF
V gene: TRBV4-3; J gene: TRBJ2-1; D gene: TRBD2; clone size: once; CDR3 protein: CASSQGVSGTLSSYNEQFF
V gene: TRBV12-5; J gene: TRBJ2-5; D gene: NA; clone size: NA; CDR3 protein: CASGLGVLLETQYF
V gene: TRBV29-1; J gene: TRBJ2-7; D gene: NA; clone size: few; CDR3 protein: CSVVGRKVYEQYF
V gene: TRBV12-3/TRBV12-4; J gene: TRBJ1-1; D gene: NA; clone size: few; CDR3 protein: CASSVEGLPQNEAFF